Below, 18 T cell receptor beta chains from the same sample are listed, as sequenced in a study of T cells in Graves' hyperthyroidism and ophthalmopathy. Amplified regions were TCR beta CDR3 sequences from RNA transcripts. TCR CDR3 regions were first amplified by RT-PCR with HTBI primers. MiXCR, applied by TCRdb to the multiplex PCR reads, yields one record per CDR3 protein. This table holds around 450,000 distinct CDR3 sequences, roughly an eighth found once. Sample: blood. The receptors stem from a woman under 30 with Graves' hyperthyroidism.

The V call is TRBV20-1, the J call TRBJ2-5; D possibly corresponds to TRBD1 (5 bases). This CDR3 comprises 12 residues. Germline loops: CDR1 DFQATT, CDR2 SNEGSKA (reference sequence). V lost 3 bases and J lost 5, with 10 bases in between. The CDR3 DNA sequence: TGCAGTGCTAGGCCAGGGTGGGAGACCCAGTACTTC. Protein: CSARPGWETQYF.

This clonotype was recorded a few times. This CDR3 is missing its conserved last phenylalanine or tryptophan, likely due to a read error. V usage is TRBV5-1 and J usage is TRBJ1-5, with unresolved D. The CDR3 spans 13 residues. V lost 5 bases and J 0 bases, leaving 6 bases between the germline ends. Per germline, CDR1 SGHRS and CDR2 YFSETQ. The CDR3 protein is CASRQDSNQPQHL. The CDR3 nucleotides read TGCGCCAGCAGGCAAGATAGCAATCAGCCCCAGCATCTT.

This clonotype was found a few times. V gene TRBV19 combines with J gene TRBJ2-3; D gene ambiguous. The ends were cut back, 8 bases at V and 1 base at J, with 10 bases in the middle. Germline V lookup: CDR1 LNHDA, CDR2 SQIVND (reference sequence). The CDR3 length is 13 residues. In DNA form, the CDR3 reads TGTGCCAGTGTACGGAGTGGCACAGATACGCAGTATTTT. Protein sequence: CASVRSGTDTQYF. Full variable domain (outside the CDR3, taken from reference TRBV19 and TRBJ2-3): DGGITQSPKYLFRKEGQNVTLSCEQNLNHDAMYWYRQDPGQGLRLIYYSQIVNDFQKGDIAEGYSVSREKKESFPLTVTSAQKNPTAFYLCASVRSGTDTQYFGPGTRLTVL.

V gene TRBV15 combines with J gene TRBJ2-7, with D unclear. Germline V CDR1 and CDR2: LNHNV, YYDKDF (reference sequence). The length of the CDR3 is 14 residues. With 1 base removed from V and 3 bases from J, the gap between germline ends came to 10 bases. DNA of the CDR3: TGTGCCACCAGCAGAGCATGGGGAAACTACGAGCAGTACTTC. This codes for CATSRAWGNYEQYF.

This clonotype was detected ten times or more. This chain joins TRBV19 and TRBJ1-3; D is undetermined. The CDR3 has 13 amino acids. The germline V gene has CDR1 LNHDA and CDR2 SQIVND (reference sequence). Trimming stripped 3 bases from V and 0 bases from J, with 3 bases between. For the CDR3, the DNA is TGTGCCAGTAGTATCAGCTCTGGAAACACCATATATTTT. The encoded protein is CASSISSGNTIYF.

This clonotype was seen ten or more times. The chain carries TRBV11-3 and TRBJ2-5; D might be TRBD1 (6 bases). V lost 5 bases, J lost 3 bases, and 19 bases lay in between. The CDR3 has 16 amino acids. Looked up from germline, CDR1 is SGHNT and CDR2 is YENEEA. CDR3 sequence: CASSGRDMEGKETQYF. CDR3 coding DNA: TGTGCCAGCAGCGGCCGGGACATGGAAGGAAAAGAGACCCAGTACTTC.

There are many counts of this clonotype. The chain combines TRBV7-2 with TRBJ2-2; 8 nucleotides line up with TRBD1. Germline CDR1 reads SGHTA; CDR2 reads FQGNSA. CDR3 length equals 14 residues. J gave up 9 bases and V 5 bases, and 8 bases lay outside the gene matches. The CDR3, as DNA: TGTGCCAGCAGCCTAAGACAGGGGAGCCGGGAGCTGTTTTTT. Its protein is CASSLRQGSRELFF.

As to this clonotype: Sequence at one end of the junction differs from germline and may be a read error. This chain joins TRBV7-7 and TRBJ1-4; D remains ambiguous. The CDR3 is 13 amino acids. The germline CDR1 and CDR2 sequences are SSHAT and FNYEAQ (reference sequence). The CDR3 reads CASSFGLGEKLFF. As DNA, the CDR3 is TGTGCTAGCAGCTTTGGGCTCGGGGAAAAACTGTTTTTT.

This clonotype showed up just a few times. The chain couples TRBV30 to TRBJ1-2; maybe TRBD1 (6 bases). Trimming stripped 4 bases from V and 1 base from J, with 25 bases between. Germline V gene data show CDR1 as GTSNPN and CDR2 as SVGIG (reference sequence). This CDR3 is 18 amino acids long. Here the CDR3 reads CAWTQDAGGPQLNYGYTF. The CDR3 DNA sequence: TGTGCCTGGACCCAAGACGCGGGGGGCCCGCAACTTAACTATGGCTACACCTTC.

This clonotype was observed at least ten times. The V gene is TRBV27, the J gene TRBJ1-1; D gene uncertain. CDR3 length equals 17 residues. Looked up from germline, CDR1 is MNHEY and CDR2 is SMNVEV (reference sequence). Trimming pared 0 bases from V and 4 bases from J, leaving 18 bases between. The CDR3 nucleotides are TGTGCCAGCAGTTTATCCAGCATTATGCCCCCCGTCACTGAAGCTTTCTTT. Residues: CASSLSSIMPPVTEAFF.

This clonotype was counted between two and nine times. This chain uses TRBV6-2 or TRBV6-3 with TRBJ2-1; D remains unclear. This CDR3 comprises 13 residues. Germline V lookup: CDR1 MNHEY, CDR2 SVGEGT. The germline V and J ends were trimmed by 6 bases and 5 bases, with 11 bases remaining between them. This CDR3 reads CASSFLGDNEQFF. The CDR3 coding sequence is TGTGCCAGCAGCTTCCTTGGGGACAATGAGCAGTTCTTC.

Many counts were recorded for this clonotype. The chain joins TRBV30 to TRBJ1-1; 7 bases are shared with TRBD1. CDR3 length equals 13 residues. Germline CDR1 is GTSNPN and CDR2 is SVGIG (reference sequence). V lost 7 bases to trimming and J lost 3 bases; unmatched junction nucleotides: 8. This chain's CDR3 is CASTGAWDTEAFF. DNA of the CDR3: TGTGCCTCCACAGGGGCCTGGGACACTGAAGCTTTCTTT.

This clonotype was counted only a few times. This chain joins TRBV3-1 and TRBJ2-6; the match to TRBD2 covers 14 bases. This CDR3 spans 21 amino acids. CDR1 LGHDT and CDR2 YNNKEL come from the germline V gene (reference sequence). V dropped 4 bases and J dropped 0; count of bases not matched to a gene: 11. The CDR3 protein is CASSPSNPGLAGDSGANVLTF. Written as DNA, the CDR3 is TGTGCCAGCAGCCCGTCCAATCCGGGACTAGCGGGAGACTCTGGGGCCAACGTCCTGACTTTC. The whole variable domain, remainder taken from reference TRBV3-1 and TRBJ2-6, is DTAVSQTPKYLVTQMGNDKSIKCEQNLGHDTMYWYKQDSKKFLKIMFSYNNKELIINETVPNRFSPKSPDKAHLNLHINSLELGDSAVYFCASSPSNPGLAGDSGANVLTFGAGSRLTVL.

This clonotype was seen repeatedly, ten times or more. This chain links TRBV19 with TRBJ2-1, with 9 bases aligning to TRBD2. This CDR3 spans 13 amino acids. V was clipped by 6 bases and J by 7 bases; unmatched bases: 4. Germline lookup yields CDR1 LNHDA and CDR2 SQIVND (reference sequence). CDR3 sequence reads: CASRTSGTNEQFF. The CDR3 nucleotides read TGTGCCAGTAGGACTAGCGGTACGAATGAGCAGTTCTTC.

Regarding this clonotype: A much larger clone lies one base from this, so it may be a read error. V and J are TRBV30 and TRBJ1-4; the match to TRBD1 covers 9 bases. CDR1 is GTSNPN, CDR2 SVGIG, per germline (reference sequence). The CDR3 runs 12 residues. The CDR3 is CDCTGGGEKLFF. The CDR3 DNA reads as TGTGACTGTACAGGGGGCGGCGAAAAACTGTTTTTT.

The CDR3 is CASSPPRSGNTIYF. CDR3 nucleotide sequence: TGTGCCAGCAGTCCCCCGCGCTCTGGAAACACCATATATTTT. The chain links TRBV12-3 or TRBV12-4 to TRBJ1-3; D is undetermined. V was cut by 5 bases and J by 0 bases, with 8 bases left in between. The CDR3 has 14 residues.

The chain joins TRBV6-1 to TRBJ2-7; possible D gene TRBD2, 6 bases. Germline lookup yields CDR1 MNHNS and CDR2 SASEGT. Trimming left V 7 bases short and J 5 bases short, with 18 bases between. The CDR3 length is 14 residues. The CDR3 protein is CASTPTAGLDEQYF. The CDR3 coding sequence is TGTGCCAGCACCCCCACAGCGGGTTTGGACGAGCAGTACTTC.

V usage is TRBV4-1 and J usage is TRBJ1-1; 9 bases line up with TRBD1. The V segment lost 0 bases and the J segment 5 bases; nucleotides outside the gene matches: 4. This CDR3 comprises 15 residues. CDR1 is MGHRA and CDR2 is YSYEKL in the germline V gene. The CDR3 here is CASSQDNRGRTEAFF. As DNA, the CDR3 is TGCGCCAGCAGCCAAGATAACAGGGGGCGTACTGAAGCTTTCTTT.